This TCR beta chain was profiled in a study of blood T cell repertoires in COVID-19. Study at large: From T cells, B-cell-depleted T cells, or PBMCs came the material, which was cDNA or gDNA.

With 7 bases removed from V and 8 bases from J, the gap between germline ends came to 8 bases. Germline CDR1 reads SQVTM; CDR2 reads ANQGSEA. The CDR3 runs 9 residues. As originally analysed: The assay estimated nucleated cells by amplifying reference gene primers. The method was immunoSEQ multiplex PCR; TCRdb's version includes in-frame clones alone and lacks a portion of them. That table furnishes V, J and clone size, whereas the DNA furnished D and trimming. Among just over 250,000 clones, 91% were seen once, and the ten largest hold 2.5% to 3%. Sequencing was carried out using peripheral blood. The receptor's source is a person under 30 with COVID-19, enrolled during active disease. The rearrangement links TRBV29-1 to TRBJ1-2; D gene uncertain. The DNA for the CDR3 is TGCAGCGGTGACGGGGGCTACACCTTC. It codes for CSGDGGYTF.